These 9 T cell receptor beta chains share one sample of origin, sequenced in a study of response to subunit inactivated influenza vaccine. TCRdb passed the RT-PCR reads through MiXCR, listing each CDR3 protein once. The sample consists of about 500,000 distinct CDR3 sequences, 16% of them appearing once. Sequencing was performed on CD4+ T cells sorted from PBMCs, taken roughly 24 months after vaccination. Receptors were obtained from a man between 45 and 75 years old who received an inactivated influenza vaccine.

The CDR3 loop reads CASSLAGAPTDTQYF. The DNA of the CDR3 is TGCGCCAGCAGCTTGGCCGGGGCCCCCACAGATACGCAGTATTTT. The rearrangement links TRBV5-1 to TRBJ2-3; the D call may be TRBD1 or TRBD2 (5 bases each). Trimming left V 0 bases short and J 2 bases short, with 10 bases between. This CDR3 spans 15 amino acids. The germline gives CDR1 SGHRS, CDR2 YFSETQ.

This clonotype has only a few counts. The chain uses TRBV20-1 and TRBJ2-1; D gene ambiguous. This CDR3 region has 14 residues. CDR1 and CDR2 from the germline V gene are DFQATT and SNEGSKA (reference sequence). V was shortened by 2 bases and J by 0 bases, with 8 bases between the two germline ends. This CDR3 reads CSARYGGSYNEQFF. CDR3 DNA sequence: TGCAGTGCTAGATATGGTGGCTCCTACAATGAGCAGTTCTTC.

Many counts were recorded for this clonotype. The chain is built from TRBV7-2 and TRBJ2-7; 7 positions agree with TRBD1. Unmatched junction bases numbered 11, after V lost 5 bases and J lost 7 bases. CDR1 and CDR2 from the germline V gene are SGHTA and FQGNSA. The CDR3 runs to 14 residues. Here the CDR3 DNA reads TGTGCCAGCAGCATACAGGGGTCCCCGGGGGAGCAGTACTTC. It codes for CASSIQGSPGEQYF.

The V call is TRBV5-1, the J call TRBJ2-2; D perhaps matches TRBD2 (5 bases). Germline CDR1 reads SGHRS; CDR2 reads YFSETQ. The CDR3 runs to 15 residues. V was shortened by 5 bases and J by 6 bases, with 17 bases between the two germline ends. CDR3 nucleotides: TGCGCCAGCAGGTTCCACGAGGGATTGGCCGGGGAGCTGTTTTTT. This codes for CASRFHEGLAGELFF.

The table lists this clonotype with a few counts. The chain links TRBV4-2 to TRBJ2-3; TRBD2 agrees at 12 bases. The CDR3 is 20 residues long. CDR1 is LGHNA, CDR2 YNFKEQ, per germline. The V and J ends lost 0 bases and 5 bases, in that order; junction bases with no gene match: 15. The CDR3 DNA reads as TGTGCCAGCAGCCAAGAGGGCCGAGGTTGGACTAGCGGGGAAGTAGATACGCAGTATTTT. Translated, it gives CASSQEGRGWTSGEVDTQYF.

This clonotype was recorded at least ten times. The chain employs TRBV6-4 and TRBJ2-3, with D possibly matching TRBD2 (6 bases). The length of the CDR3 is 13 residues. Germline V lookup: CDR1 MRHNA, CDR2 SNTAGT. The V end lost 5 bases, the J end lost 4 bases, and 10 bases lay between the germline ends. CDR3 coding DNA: TGTGCCAGCAGTCCTGGGGAGGCAGATACGCAGTATTTT. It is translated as CASSPGEADTQYF.

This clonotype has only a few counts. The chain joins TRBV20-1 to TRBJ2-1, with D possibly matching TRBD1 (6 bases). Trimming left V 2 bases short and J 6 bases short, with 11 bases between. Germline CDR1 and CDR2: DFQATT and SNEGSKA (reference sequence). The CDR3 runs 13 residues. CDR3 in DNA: TGCAGTGCTAGAAAGCAGGGGTTCAATGAGCAGTTCTTC. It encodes CSARKQGFNEQFF.

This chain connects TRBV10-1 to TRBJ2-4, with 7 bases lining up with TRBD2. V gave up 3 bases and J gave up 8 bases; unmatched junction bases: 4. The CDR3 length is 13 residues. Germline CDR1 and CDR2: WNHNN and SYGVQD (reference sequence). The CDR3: CASSDYRGDIQYF. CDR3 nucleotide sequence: TGCGCCAGCAGTGATTACCGGGGGGACATTCAGTACTTC.

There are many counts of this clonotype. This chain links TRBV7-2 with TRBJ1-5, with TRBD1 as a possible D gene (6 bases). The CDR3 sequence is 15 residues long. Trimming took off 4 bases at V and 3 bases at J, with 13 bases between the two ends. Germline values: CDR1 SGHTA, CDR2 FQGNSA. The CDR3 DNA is TGTGCCAGCAGCTGGGTCGGGGGGGCCAATCAGCCCCAGCATTTT. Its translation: CASSWVGGANQPQHF. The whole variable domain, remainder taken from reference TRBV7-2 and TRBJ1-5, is GAGVSQSPSNKVTEKGKDVELRCDPISGHTALYWYRQSLGQGLEFLIYFQGNSAPDKSGLPSDRFSAERTGGSVSTLTIQRTQQEDSAVYLCASSWVGGANQPQHFGDGTRLSIL.